This TCR beta chain came from a study of CD8 T cells in Susac syndrome. The Susac syndrome patients fit the recently defined diagnostic criteria for definite or probable disease. A quantity of roughly 0.5 to 1 ug RNA underwent reverse transcription using random hexamers. An immunoSEQ multiplex PCR generated amplified TCR beta CDR3 products spanning 54 Vbeta and 13 Jbeta. Each CDR3 protein is one row after TCRdb ran MiXCR on the immunoSEQ multiplex PCR reads. The table includes around 170,000 distinct CDR3 sequences, around 94% detected once. CDR3 length equals 17 residues. Deletions cut 1 base from V and 7 bases from J, with 22 bases between. Per germline, CDR1 GTSNPN and CDR2 SVGIG (reference sequence). Notes on this clonotype: Its antigen is not known.

General observations from the study: Clonal expansion was not seen in any Susac syndrome CD4+ T cell repertoire.

V gene TRBV30 combines with J gene TRBJ1-4, with D unresolved. The TCR originated in a human donor with Susac syndrome. Sequenced: CD4+ T cells from PBMCs. CDR3 bases: TGTGCCTGGAGTGCCGGATTACAACCCAGTCGGGTTGAAAAACTGTTTTTT. Translation gives CAWSAGLQPSRVEKLFF.